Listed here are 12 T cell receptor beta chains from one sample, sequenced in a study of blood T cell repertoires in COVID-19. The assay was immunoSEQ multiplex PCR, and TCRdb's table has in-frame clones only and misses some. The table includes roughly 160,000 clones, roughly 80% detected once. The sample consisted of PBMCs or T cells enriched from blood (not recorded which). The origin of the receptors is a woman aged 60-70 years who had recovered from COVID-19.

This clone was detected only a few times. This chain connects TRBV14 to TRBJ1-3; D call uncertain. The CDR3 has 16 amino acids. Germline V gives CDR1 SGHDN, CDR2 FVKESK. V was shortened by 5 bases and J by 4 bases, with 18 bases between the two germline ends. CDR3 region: CASSKLVGVYGNTIYF. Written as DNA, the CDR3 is TGTGCCAGCAGCAAACTGGTGGGAGTCTACGGAAACACCATATATTTT.

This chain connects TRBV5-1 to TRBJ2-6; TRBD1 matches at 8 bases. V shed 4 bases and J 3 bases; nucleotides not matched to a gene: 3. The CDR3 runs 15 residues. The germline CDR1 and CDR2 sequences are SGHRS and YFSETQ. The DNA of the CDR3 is TGCGCCAGCAGCCCTGGACAGGGTGGGGCCAACGTCCTGACTTTC. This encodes CASSPGQGGANVLTF.

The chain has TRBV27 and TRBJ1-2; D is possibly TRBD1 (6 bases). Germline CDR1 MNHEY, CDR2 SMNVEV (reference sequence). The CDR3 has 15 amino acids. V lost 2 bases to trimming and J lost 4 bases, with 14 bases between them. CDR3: CASSLGGRGLYGYTF. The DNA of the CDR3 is TGTGCCAGCAGTTTAGGAGGCAGGGGCCTCTATGGCTACACCTTC.

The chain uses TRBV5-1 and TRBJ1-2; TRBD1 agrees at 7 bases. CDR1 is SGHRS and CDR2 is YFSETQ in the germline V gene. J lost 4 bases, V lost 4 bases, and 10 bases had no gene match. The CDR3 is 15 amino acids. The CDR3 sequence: CASSNDRASGYGYTF. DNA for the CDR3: TGCGCCAGCAGCAACGACAGGGCCTCTGGCTATGGCTACACCTTC. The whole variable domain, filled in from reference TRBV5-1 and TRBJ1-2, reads KAGVTQTPRYLIKTRGQQVTLSCSPISGHRSVSWYQQTPGQGLQFLFEYFSETQRNKGNFPGRFSGRQFSNSRSEMNVSTLELGDSALYLCASSNDRASGYGYTFGSGTRLTVV.

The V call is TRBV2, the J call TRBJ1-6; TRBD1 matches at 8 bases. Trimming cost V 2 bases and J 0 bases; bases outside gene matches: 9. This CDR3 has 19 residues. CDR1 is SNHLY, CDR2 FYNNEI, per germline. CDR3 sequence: CASSELIGGQGSYNSPLHF. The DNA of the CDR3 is TGTGCCAGCAGTGAATTAATAGGAGGACAGGGCTCCTATAATTCACCCCTCCACTTT.

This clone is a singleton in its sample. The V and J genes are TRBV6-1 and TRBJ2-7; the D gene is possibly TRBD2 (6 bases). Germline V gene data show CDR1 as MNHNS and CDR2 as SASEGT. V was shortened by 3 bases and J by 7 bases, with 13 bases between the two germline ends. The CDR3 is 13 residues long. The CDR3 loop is CASSEVGRGEQYF. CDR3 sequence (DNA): TGTGCCAGCAGTGAGGTAGGACGGGGGGAGCAGTACTTC.

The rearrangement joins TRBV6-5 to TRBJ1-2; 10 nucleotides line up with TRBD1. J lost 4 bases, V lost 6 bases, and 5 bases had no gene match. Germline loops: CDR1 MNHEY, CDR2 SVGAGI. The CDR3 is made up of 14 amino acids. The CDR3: CASSADRGLYGYTF. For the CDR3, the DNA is TGTGCCAGCAGCGCCGACAGGGGGCTCTATGGCTACACCTTC.

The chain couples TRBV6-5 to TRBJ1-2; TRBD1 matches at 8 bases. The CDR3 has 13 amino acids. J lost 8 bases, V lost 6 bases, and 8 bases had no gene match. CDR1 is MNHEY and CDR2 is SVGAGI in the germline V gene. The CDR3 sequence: CASRQTGGRGYTF. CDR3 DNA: TGTGCCAGCAGGCAAACAGGGGGTAGAGGCTACACCTTC.

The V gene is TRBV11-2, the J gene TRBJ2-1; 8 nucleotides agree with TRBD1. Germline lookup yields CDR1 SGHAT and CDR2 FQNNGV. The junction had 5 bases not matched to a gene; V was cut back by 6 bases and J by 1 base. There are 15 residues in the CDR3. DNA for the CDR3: TGTGCCAGCAGTCGGACAGGGAATTCCTACAATGAGCAGTTCTTC. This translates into CASSRTGNSYNEQFF.

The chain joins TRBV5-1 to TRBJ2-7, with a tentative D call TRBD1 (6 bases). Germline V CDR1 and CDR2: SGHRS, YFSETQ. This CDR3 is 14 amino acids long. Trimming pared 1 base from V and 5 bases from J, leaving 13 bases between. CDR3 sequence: CASSLRWQGNEQYF. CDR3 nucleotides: TGCGCCAGCAGCTTGAGGTGGCAGGGGAACGAGCAGTACTTC.

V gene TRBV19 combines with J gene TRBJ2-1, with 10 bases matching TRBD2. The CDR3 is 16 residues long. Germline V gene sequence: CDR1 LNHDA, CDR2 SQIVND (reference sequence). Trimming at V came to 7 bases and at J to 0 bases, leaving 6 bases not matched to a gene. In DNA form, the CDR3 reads TGTGCCAGTACTAGCGGGGGCTTCAGCTCCTACAATGAGCAGTTCTTC. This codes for CASTSGGFSSYNEQFF.

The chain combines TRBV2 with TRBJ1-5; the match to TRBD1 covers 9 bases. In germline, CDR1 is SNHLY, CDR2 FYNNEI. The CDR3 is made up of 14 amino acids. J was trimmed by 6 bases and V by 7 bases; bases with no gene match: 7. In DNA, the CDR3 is TGTGCCAGCACTGGACAGGGGCTTGTTCAGCCCCAGCATTTT. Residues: CASTGQGLVQPQHF. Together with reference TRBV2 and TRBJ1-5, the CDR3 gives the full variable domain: EPEVTQTPSHQVTQMGQEVILRCVPISNHLYFYWYRQILGQKVEFLVSFYNNEISEKSEIFDDQFSVERPDGSNFTLKIRSTKLEDSAMYFCASTGQGLVQPQHFGDGTRLSIL.